The rows below give T cell receptor beta chains drawn from one sample of a study of shared clonotypes between healthy human individuals. Method: immunoSEQ multiplex PCR; TCRdb's copy keeps in-frame clones and lacks some. The repertoire holds about 2 million clones, 85% to 95% seen once, with 0.13% in the top ten. The sequencing input was naive CD4+ T cells sorted from blood. The receptors were gathered from a man younger than 35 in good health. CDR3s include the opening cysteine and the closing phenylalanine or tryptophan. The D gene is left open where the match is weak. Only part of the rows carry a size: once, few, many, or a class if the clone is expanded.

j_call,clone_size,v_call,d_call,cdr3_aa,cdr3_nt
TRBJ1-5,.,TRBV28,.,CASRVGQSNQPQHF,TGTGCCAGCAGGGTCGGACAGAGCAATCAGCCCCAGCATTTT
TRBJ1-4,few,TRBV7-8,.,CASSLVNGVLFF,TGTGCCAGCAGCTTAGTAAACGGGGTACTGTTTTTT
TRBJ2-7,.,TRBV7-2,TRBD2,CASSYLAGGSYEQYF,TGTGCCAGCAGCTACCTAGCGGGAGGCTCCTACGAGCAGTACTTC
TRBJ2-3,.,TRBV6-5,.,CASSTTRGTDTQYF,TGTGCCAGCAGTACGACTAGGGGCACAGATACGCAGTATTTT
TRBJ2-7,.,TRBV7-9,.,CASSFGGHEQYF,TGTGCCAGCAGCTTTGGGGGCCACGAGCAGTACTTC
TRBJ2-3,.,TRBV6-1,TRBD2,CASLWEGLSTDTQYF,TGTGCCAGCCTCTGGGAGGGGCTCAGCACAGATACGCAGTATTTT
TRBJ2-2,.,TRBV6-5,.,CASSYTYSLTGELFF,TGTGCCAGCAGTTACACCTACAGCCTTACCGGGGAGCTGTTTTTT
TRBJ2-7,many,TRBV13,TRBD1,CASSSDRGLGYEQYF,TGTGCCAGCAGCTCCGACAGGGGGCTCGGTTACGAGCAGTACTTC
TRBJ1-2,.,TRBV30,TRBD1,CAWSQGGDGYTF,TGTGCCTGGAGTCAGGGGGGGGATGGCTACACCTTC
TRBJ1-1,.,TRBV10-1,.,CASSATGGMNTEAFF,TGCGCCAGCAGTGCCACGGGGGGCATGAACACTGAAGCTTTCTTT
TRBJ2-3,once,TRBV9,TRBD1,CASGGQGLGTDTQYF,TGTGCCAGCGGGGGACAGGGGTTGGGGACAGATACGCAGTATTTT
TRBJ2-5,once,TRBV29-1,.,CSAARSYQETQYF,TGCAGCGCCGCCCGGTCTTACCAAGAGACCCAGTACTTC
TRBJ2-7,.,TRBV30,TRBD2,CAWNPRGGSRSEQYF,TGTGCCTGGAACCCCCGGGGGGGATCAAGGAGCGAGCAGTACTTC
TRBJ2-1,.,TRBV7-2,TRBD1,CASRTGQGAVNEQFF,TGTGCCAGCAGAACGGGACAGGGGGCTGTCAATGAGCAGTTCTTC
TRBJ2-1,.,TRBV18,TRBD2,CASSPRTSGNYNEQFF,TGTGCCAGCTCACCTCGAACTAGCGGGAACTACAATGAGCAGTTCTTC
TRBJ2-7,.,TRBV6-6,.,CASSYLVTYEQYF,TGTGCCAGCAGTTACCTAGTCACCTACGAGCAGTACTTC